The 24 T cell receptor beta chains presented below share a single source sample, sequenced in a study of T cell responses to AZD1222 COVID-19 vaccine. This table comes from immunoSEQ multiplex PCR, and its TCRdb copy is limited to in-frame clones, with some not included. The sample consists of 80,000 or so clones, about 93% of them appearing once. The sample here was peripheral blood, taken on day 0 of MenACWY control vaccination. The receptors come from an adult in good health.

The chain employs TRBV27 and TRBJ2-6; D perhaps matches TRBD2 (6 bases). The V and J ends lost 0 bases and 1 base respectively, with 10 bases between them. This CDR3 contains 17 residues. Germline V gene lookup returns CDR1 MNHEY and CDR2 SMNVEV (reference sequence). CDR3 loop: CASSLSGRGSGANVLTF. The CDR3 DNA reads as TGTGCCAGCAGTTTATCAGGGCGGGGATCTGGGGCCAACGTCCTGACTTTC.

The chain uses TRBV7-2 and TRBJ2-7, with D maybe TRBD2 (5 bases). Trimming pared 5 bases from V and 5 bases from J, leaving 16 bases between. The CDR3 runs to 14 residues. The germline V gene has CDR1 SGHTA and CDR2 FQGNSA. The CDR3, as DNA: TGTGCCAGCAGCCGGAGCGGAGCCATAGACGAGCAGTACTTC. Amino acids: CASSRSGAIDEQYF.

This clone was found a few times. This chain links TRBV6-5 with TRBJ2-5, with TRBD1 as a possible D gene (6 bases). This CDR3 has 15 residues. Germline V gives CDR1 MNHEY, CDR2 SVGAGI. V was trimmed by 5 bases and J by 4 bases, leaving 17 bases between them. The CDR3: CASSNEPGTSETQYF. The CDR3 DNA follows: TGTGCCAGCAGTAACGAACCCGGGACATCAGAGACCCAGTACTTC.

CDR3 in amino acids: CASSFEGRSNEKLFF. CDR3 nucleotide sequence: TGCGCCAGCTCTTTCGAGGGCAGATCTAATGAAAAACTGTTTTTT. V gene TRBV5-1 combines with J gene TRBJ1-4; no clear D gene. There are 15 residues in the CDR3. V lost 7 bases, J lost 3 bases, and 16 bases lay in between. Germline CDR1 SGHRS, CDR2 YFSETQ.

V and J are TRBV19 and TRBJ2-7, with TRBD1 matching over 7 bases. V gave up 7 bases and J gave up 4 bases; unmatched junction bases: 7. There are 13 residues in the CDR3. Germline values: CDR1 LNHDA, CDR2 SQIVND (reference sequence). The CDR3 DNA reads TGTGCCAGTACTGACAGGGCCAGGTACGAGCAGTACTTC. Translation gives CASTDRARYEQYF.

CDR3 residues: CASSFAGAEAFF. CDR3 nucleotides: TGTGCCAGCAGTTTCGCAGGGGCTGAAGCTTTCTTT. The chain links TRBV27 to TRBJ1-1, with TRBD1 as a possible D gene (6 bases). V was shortened by 3 bases and J by 6 bases, with 8 bases between the two germline ends. The CDR3 has 12 residues. In germline, CDR1 is MNHEY, CDR2 SMNVEV (reference sequence).

CDR3 sequence reads: CASGQGAWSGNTIYF. The CDR3 DNA is TGTGCCAGCGGACAGGGGGCCTGGTCTGGAAACACCATATATTTT. This chain joins TRBV6-5 and TRBJ1-3, with 11 bases that match TRBD1. V was clipped by 8 bases and J by 1 base; unmatched bases: 4. Germline V lookup: CDR1 MNHEY, CDR2 SVGAGI. This CDR3 spans 15 amino acids.

The chain links TRBV3-1 (or the pseudogene TRBV3-2) to TRBJ2-3, with 13 positions matching TRBD2. The CDR3 loop spans 15 amino acids. Germline CDR1 reads LGHDT; CDR2 reads YNNKEL (reference sequence). V shed 4 bases and J 4 bases; nucleotides not matched to a gene: 2. The CDR3 is CASSPGLAGADTQYF. The CDR3 nucleotides are TGTGCCAGCAGCCCAGGACTAGCGGGAGCAGATACGCAGTATTTT.

This chain links TRBV5-6 with TRBJ2-1; D is unresolved. The CDR3 has 11 amino acids. Germline V gene data show CDR1 as SGHDT and CDR2 as YYEEEE. Deletions cut 4 bases from V and 9 bases from J, with 8 bases between. For the CDR3, the DNA is TGTGCCAGCAGCCTCCTCGGTGAGCAGTTCTTC. It translates to CASSLLGEQFF.

The chain combines TRBV7-6 with TRBJ2-1; 12 positions agree with TRBD2. The germline CDR1 and CDR2 sequences are SGHVS and FNYEAQ. The length of the CDR3 is 17 residues. V lost 3 bases, J lost 5 bases, and 8 bases stayed unmatched. CDR3 sequence (DNA): TGTGCCAGCAGCTTGGAACTAGCGGGAGGCCGGGACAATGAGCAGTTCTTC. Translation gives CASSLELAGGRDNEQFF.

Written as DNA, the CDR3 is TGTGCCTTTTATCAACAGGGGCTGGGGGAAGCTGGGGCCAACGTCCTGACTTTC. This sequence encodes CAFYQQGLGEAGANVLTF. The rearrangement joins TRBV30 to TRBJ2-6; 7 nucleotides match TRBD1. Germline assignment: CDR1 GTSNPN and CDR2 SVGIG (reference sequence). The V segment lost 7 bases and the J segment 2 bases; nucleotides outside the gene matches: 17. This CDR3 is built from 18 residues.

The chain carries TRBV29-1 and TRBJ1-1; D uncertain. The CDR3 runs to 16 residues. CDR1 is SQVTM, CDR2 ANQGSEA, per germline. V shed 3 bases and J shed 2 bases, with 19 bases lying between them. The CDR3 sequence: CSVEGRRTPGNTEAFF. The CDR3 DNA reads as TGCAGCGTTGAGGGTAGGAGGACCCCCGGCAACACTGAAGCTTTCTTT.

The rearrangement links TRBV6-2 or TRBV6-3 to TRBJ2-7; D unclear. CDR3 length: 14 amino acids. The V end lost 4 bases, the J end lost 2 bases, and 12 bases lay between the germline ends. Germline V gene lookup returns CDR1 MNHEY and CDR2 SVGEGT. CDR3 in amino acids: CASSFSGTTYEQYF. DNA of the CDR3: TGTGCCAGCAGTTTTTCCGGAACCACCTACGAGCAGTACTTC.

The V call is TRBV27, the J call TRBJ2-7; the match to TRBD2 covers 10 bases. Germline assignment: CDR1 MNHEY and CDR2 SMNVEV (reference sequence). J gave up 4 bases and V 5 bases, and 11 bases lay outside the gene matches. This CDR3 region has 16 residues. CDR3 residues: CASSELPLAGKYEQYF. In DNA form, the CDR3 reads TGTGCCAGCAGTGAACTCCCACTAGCGGGAAAATACGAGCAGTACTTC.

The chain links TRBV10-2 to TRBJ2-7, with TRBD2 as a possible D gene (6 bases). Germline V lookup: CDR1 WSHSY, CDR2 SAAADI. Trimming stripped 8 bases from V and 2 bases from J, with 13 bases between. The CDR3 extends over 13 amino acids. The CDR3 here is CASAKVAAYEQYF. CDR3 DNA: TGCGCCAGCGCCAAGGTAGCGGCCTACGAGCAGTACTTC.

Details on this clone: Within the sample, other DNA sequences also encode this same CDR3. This chain joins TRBV5-1 and TRBJ1-2; unclear D gene. V lost 6 bases and J lost 0, with 9 bases in between. Germline CDR1 SGHRS, CDR2 YFSETQ. This CDR3 has 13 residues. Here the CDR3 reads CASMRDSNYGYTF. CDR3 DNA: TGCGCCAGCATGCGAGACTCTAACTATGGCTACACCTTC.

This clone was seen only once. V gene TRBV7-6 combines with J gene TRBJ2-2; tentatively, D is TRBD2 (5 bases). Germline V gene sequence: CDR1 SGHVS, CDR2 FNYEAQ. This CDR3 comprises 16 residues. V lost 5 bases, J lost 2 bases, and 15 bases lay in between. CDR3 nucleotides: TGTGCCAGCAGCCCAATGGTGGGAGTAAACACCGGGGAGCTGTTTTTT. Translation: CASSPMVGVNTGELFF.

This chain joins TRBV12-5 and TRBJ2-1; 12 nucleotides match TRBD1. V lost 4 bases to trimming and J lost 10 bases; unmatched junction nucleotides: 8. The germline V gene has CDR1 LGHNT and CDR2 FRNRAP. There are 15 residues in the CDR3. This chain's CDR3 is CASGSGTGGSREQFF. The CDR3 DNA reads TGTGCTAGTGGTTCCGGGACAGGGGGCTCGCGAGAGCAGTTCTTC.

The chain is built from TRBV7-7 and TRBJ2-1; a weak D match, TRBD1 (5 bases). The germline gives CDR1 SSHAT, CDR2 FNYEAQ (reference sequence). Trimming took off 5 bases at V and 0 bases at J, with 11 bases between the two ends. The CDR3 spans 15 residues. CDR3 bases: TGTGCCAGCAGCCCCCGACAGAGCTCCTACAATGAGCAGTTCTTC. Translated: CASSPRQSSYNEQFF.

The chain recombines TRBV11-3 with TRBJ2-2, with D perhaps TRBD1 (6 bases). The CDR3 is 15 residues long. The V and J ends lost 5 bases and 0 bases respectively, with 10 bases between them. Germline CDR1 is SGHNT and CDR2 is YENEEA. The CDR3 DNA reads TGTGCCAGCAGCCCCAGGGGTCCGAACACCGGGGAGCTGTTTTTT. Protein: CASSPRGPNTGELFF. Looking up the rest from reference TRBV11-3 and TRBJ2-2 gives the full variable domain: EAGVVQSPRYKIIEKKQPVAFWCNPISGHNTLYWYLQNLGQGPELLIRYENEEAVDDSQLPKDRFSAERLKGVDSTLKIQPAELGDSAVYLCASSPRGPNTGELFFGEGSRLTVL.

For this clone: Different DNA sequences within this sample yield the same CDR3. V gene TRBV11-2 combines with J gene TRBJ2-1, with 8 bases that match TRBD2. This CDR3 spans 15 amino acids. With V trimmed by 1 base and J by 5 bases, 4 bases remained unmatched. Germline lookup yields CDR1 SGHAT and CDR2 FQNNGV. CDR3 coding DNA: TGTGCCAGCAGCTTAGGGGCGGGAGGAAACAATGAGCAGTTCTTC. Residues: CASSLGAGGNNEQFF.

This chain joins TRBV29-1 and TRBJ1-2; the D gene is possibly TRBD1 (5 bases). The CDR3 has 12 residues. CDR1 and CDR2 (germline): SQVTM, ANQGSEA. V was cut by 4 bases and J by 7 bases, with 13 bases left in between. This chain's CDR3 is CSVAGDGPGYTF. DNA of the CDR3: TGCAGCGTTGCTGGGGACGGACCTGGCTACACCTTC.

The chain employs TRBV2 and TRBJ1-1, with TRBD1 matching over 8 bases. The CDR3 totals 14 residues. V gave up 8 bases and J gave up 0 bases; unmatched junction bases: 5. CDR1 is SNHLY, CDR2 FYNNEI, per germline. The CDR3 protein is CASAYRGLNTEAFF. For the CDR3, the DNA is TGTGCCAGCGCTTACAGGGGGTTGAACACTGAAGCTTTCTTT.

This chain joins TRBV30 and TRBJ2-3; 7 bases agree with TRBD2. Trimming at V came to 3 bases and at J to 8 bases, leaving 11 bases not matched to a gene. Germline CDR1 reads GTSNPN; CDR2 reads SVGIG (reference sequence). The CDR3 length is 14 residues. Written as DNA, the CDR3 is TGTGCCTGGAGGCCTAGTGGGACGGGAGGTACGCAGTATTTT. Its protein is CAWRPSGTGGTQYF.